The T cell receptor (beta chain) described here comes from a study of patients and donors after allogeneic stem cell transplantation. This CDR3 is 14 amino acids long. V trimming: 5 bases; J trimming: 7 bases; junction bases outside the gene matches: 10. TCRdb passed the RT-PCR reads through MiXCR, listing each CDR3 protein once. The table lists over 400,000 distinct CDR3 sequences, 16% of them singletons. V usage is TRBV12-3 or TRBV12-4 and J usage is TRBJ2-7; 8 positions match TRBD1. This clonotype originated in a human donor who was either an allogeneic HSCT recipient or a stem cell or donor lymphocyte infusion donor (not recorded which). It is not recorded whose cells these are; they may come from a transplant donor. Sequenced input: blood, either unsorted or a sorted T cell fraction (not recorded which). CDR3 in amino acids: CASSLGQGNREQYF. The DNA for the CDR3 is TGTGCCAGCAGTCTCGGACAGGGAAACAGAGAGCAGTACTTC.